This T cell receptor beta chain was sequenced in a study of cytomegalovirus exposure and HLA in healthy donors. Study observations and caveats: Later on, a genetic analysis was performed. It linked a missense variant in DCLRE1C with V- and J-gene trimming of TCR beta. Sequencing likely generated an artifact that appeared as a cluster of highly shared sequence variants. Analysis was performed later, and it showed HLA-associated TCR beta chains to be more clonally expanded than equally common others. Specificity of a few CMV-associated chains for CMV antigens was verified in vitro.

V was pared by 1 base and J by 6 bases, with 10 bases between. Germline V gene sequence: CDR1 SGHNT, CDR2 YENEEA. This CDR3 has 14 amino acids. 13 Jbeta primers and 60 Vbeta primers were used for the PCR. Assay: immunoSEQ multiplex PCR; the TCRdb copy retains only in-frame clones and omits some. The sample lists 120,000 or so clones, approximately 80% seen once, with around 2% in the top ten. For this clone: Its antigen is undetermined.

Sequencing was performed on PBMCs. The clonotype originates from a man between 18 and 35 years old in good health and CMV-seronegative. The chain uses TRBV11-3 and TRBJ2-1, with D possibly TRBD1 on 5 matching bases. DNA for the CDR3: TGTGCCAGCAGCTTAGTTTCAGGGTCCAATGAGCAGTTCTTC. This translates into CASSLVSGSNEQFF.